These T cell receptor beta chains were read from a single sample in a study of OX40 agonist ivuxolimab in advanced cancers. Profiled with immunoSEQ multiplex PCR; TCRdb holds only in-frame clones, not every one. The table includes about 100,000 clones, 70% to 85% detected once. The specimen was CD4+ or CD8+ T cells sorted from blood, collected in a trial of the OX40 agonist ivuxolimab. The receptors shown here come from an adult with an advanced solid tumor such as melanoma, head and neck, liver or kidney cancer. Both conserved end residues are part of each CDR3. A D gene is named only where the DNA matches it firmly. Some rows have no size entry. The others give once, few or many, or a class for an expanded clone.

>15|NA|TRBJ1-1|NA|TRBV18
TGTGCCAGCTCACCAGACACGGGGACGAACACTGAAGCTTTCTTT
CASSPDTGTNTEAFF
>15|NA|TRBJ1-6|once|TRBV6-1
TGTGCCAGCAGCGGGTTGGGTCCAACCAATTCACCCCTCCACTTT
CASSGLGPTNSPLHF
>16|NA|TRBJ1-5|once|TRBV6-1
TGTGCCATCAGTGAAGGGAGGGTAATTAGCAATCAGCCCCAGCATTTT
CAISEGRVISNQPQHF
>15|TRBD2|TRBJ2-7|NA|TRBV5-6
TGTGCCAGCAGCTTGGGGCTAGCGGGGTCCTACGAGCAGTACTTC
CASSLGLAGSYEQYF
>17|TRBD2|TRBJ2-3|NA|TRBV23-1
TGCGCCAGCAGTCAACGCGGACTAGCGTCTAGCACAGATACGCAGTATTTT
CASSQRGLASSTDTQYF
>14|NA|TRBJ1-1|NA|TRBV18
TGTGCCAGCTCACCACTAGAAGGGAACCCTGAAGCTTTCTTT
CASSPLEGNPEAFF
>15|TRBD2|TRBJ2-1|NA|TRBV5-1
TGCGCCAGCGGGTCTAGCGGGTCAGGGTACAATGAGCAGTTCTTC
CASGSSGSGYNEQFF
>14|NA|TRBJ2-7|NA|TRBV7-2
TGTGCCAGCAGCTCCTCTGCGCTCTCCTACGAGCAGTACTTC
CASSSSALSYEQYF
>17|TRBD1|TRBJ1-6|NA|TRBV5-6
TGTGCCAGCAGCTTGGAGCTTAGGGCAGGGGGCCCTTCACCCCTCCACTTT
CASSLELRAGGPSPLHF
>17|NA|TRBJ2-7|NA|TRBV7-3
TGTGCCAGCAGCTTAAACCCATTGGATTCCGGGTCCTACGAGCAGTACTTC
CASSLNPLDSGSYEQYF
>15|NA|TRBJ2-7|NA|TRBV27
TGTGCCAGCAGGAAGCAGACAGGTTCGACCTACGAGCAGTACTTC
CASRKQTGSTYEQYF
>16|TRBD1|TRBJ1-2|NA|TRBV6-5
TGTGCCAGCAGTTATCAGAACAGGGGGGCCTCGAGGGGCTACACCTTC
CASSYQNRGASRGYTF
>15|TRBD1|TRBJ2-1|NA|TRBV25-1
TGTGCCAGCAGTGACGGCAGGGGGTCGATGAATGAGCAGTTCTTC
CASSDGRGSMNEQFF
>11|NA|TRBJ1-2|NA|TRBV21-1
TGTGCCAGCAGCTCCCCGGGGGGCTACACCTTC
CASSSPGGYTF
>13|NA|TRBJ2-1|NA|TRBV27
TGTGCCAGCAGGGGCGGATCCTACAATGAGCAGTTCTTC
CASRGGSYNEQFF
>17|TRBD2|TRBJ2-5|NA|TRBV18
TGTGCCAGCTCACCACTCGCTGGAGGAGCGGGAGGTGAGACCCAGTACTTC
CASSPLAGGAGGETQYF
>15|NA|TRBJ1-6|NA|TRBV10-2
TGCGCCAGCAGCGATAGCTCGGGGTATAATTCACCCCTCCACTTT
CASSDSSGYNSPLHF
>13|NA|TRBJ1-3|NA|TRBV7-9
TGTGCCAGCAGCCCCAGCGATGGAAACACCATATATTTT
CASSPSDGNTIYF
>15|NA|TRBJ2-4|NA|TRBV15
TGTGCCACCAGCAGAGATGGTAACTCCAAAAACATTCAGTACTTC
CATSRDGNSKNIQYF
>13|TRBD1|TRBJ2-7|NA|TRBV12-5
TGTGCTAGTCAGGGGGACAGGGTCTACGAGCAGTACTTC
CASQGDRVYEQYF
>15|NA|TRBJ2-1|once|TRBV21-1
TGTGCCAGCAGCACCCGACAGGGGTCCTACAATGAGCAGTTCTTC
CASSTRQGSYNEQFF
>11|NA|TRBJ2-3|NA|TRBV19
TGTGCCAGTAGTATCACAGATACGCAGTATTTT
CASSITDTQYF
>19|TRBD2|TRBJ2-3|once|TRBV4-3
TGCGCCAGCAGCCAAGAGTGGGCCTTTGGGAGCGGGGGCACAGATACGCAGTATTTT
CASSQEWAFGSGGTDTQYF
>14|TRBD2|TRBJ2-7|NA|TRBV5-4
TGTGCCAGCAGCTTGTTGGGGGGGACCTACGAGCAGTACTTC
CASSLLGGTYEQYF
>17|TRBD2|TRBJ2-1|few|TRBV19
TGTGCCAGTAGTATCGGGAGGCGGTACCCCTCCTACAATGAGCAGTTCTTC
CASSIGRRYPSYNEQFF
>12|TRBD1|TRBJ2-7|NA|TRBV6-5
TGTGCCAGCCTGGGACAGGGCGACGAGCAGTACTTC
CASLGQGDEQYF
>14|NA|TRBJ1-2|once|TRBV11-2
TGTGCCAGCAGCTTAGCAGGGGTGGACTATGGCTACACCTTC
CASSLAGVDYGYTF
>15|TRBD1|TRBJ1-1|NA|TRBV11-2
TGTGCCAGCAGCCCTCGGGACAGGAGAACAGTTGAAGCTTTCTTT
CASSPRDRRTVEAFF
>15|TRBD2|TRBJ2-1|NA|TRBV19
TGTGCCAGTAGCCAGACTAGCGGGAAGTACAATGAGCAGTTCTTC
CASSQTSGKYNEQFF
>15|NA|TRBJ1-2|NA|TRBV12-5
TGTGCTAGTGGTTGGCCAGAGGGACTCAATCATGGCTACACCTTC
CASGWPEGLNHGYTF
>16|NA|TRBJ1-1|NA|TRBV5-1
TGCGCCAGCAGCTTGGCCCAACAGATGGAATACACTGAAGCTTTCTTT
CASSLAQQMEYTEAFF
>16|NA|TRBJ2-1|NA|TRBV13
TGTGCCAGCAGCTCAAGAGGGACGGGCTCCTACAATGAGCAGTTCTTC
CASSSRGTGSYNEQFF
>17|TRBD2|TRBJ2-3|NA|TRBV2
TGTGCCAGCAGAGCCCAGCCCCTAGCGGGAGCCGCAGATACGCAGTATTTT
CASRAQPLAGAADTQYF
>13|NA|TRBJ2-7|NA|TRBV2
TGTGCCAGCAGTGGGGACGGATTCTACGAGCAGTACTTC
CASSGDGFYEQYF
>14|TRBD2|TRBJ2-5|NA|TRBV18
TGTGCCAGCTCACAGGGCGCGGGAGTAGAGACCCAGTACTTC
CASSQGAGVETQYF
>17|TRBD1|TRBJ2-6|NA|TRBV2
TGTGCCAGCAGCGGACAGGGGGCAGGGCGTGGGGCCAACGTCCTGACTTTC
CASSGQGAGRGANVLTF
>14|TRBD2|TRBJ2-3|NA|TRBV5-6
TGTGCCAGCAGCTTCCTAGCGGGAGTTAATACGCAGTATTTT
CASSFLAGVNTQYF
>14|TRBD1|TRBJ1-2|once|TRBV7-2
TGTGCCAGCAGCTTATCACAGGGGGCCTTAGGCTACACCTTC
CASSLSQGALGYTF
>16|NA|TRBJ1-3|NA|TRBV11-2
TGTGCCAGCAGCTTGAAGGTCGGGGGGTCTGGAAACACCATATATTTT
CASSLKVGGSGNTIYF
>15|TRBD2|TRBJ2-7|medium-sized|TRBV6-1
TGTGCCAGCAGTGACTGGACTAGCGGGAACTACGAGCAGTACTTC
CASSDWTSGNYEQYF
>12|NA|TRBJ1-5|NA|TRBV29-1
TGCAGCGTTGTTGTGCCAAATCAGCCCCAGCATTTT
CSVVVPNQPQHF